This T cell receptor (beta chain) was captured in a study of control samples from healthy donors and cancer patients. This clone was observed a few times. The data were produced by immunoSEQ multiplex PCR, yet TCRdb's version contains in-frame clones alone and is incomplete. Of roughly 47,000 clones in the sample, more than 75% were seen once. The trim removed 5 bases at V and 6 bases at J, leaving 12 bases unmatched. The CDR3 runs 15 residues. Per germline, CDR1 SGHTA and CDR2 FQGTGA. The source of this sequence is a woman aged 55-69 years with lung cancer. The source material was PBMCs. V usage is TRBV7-3 and J usage is TRBJ2-5; TRBD1 agrees at 7 bases. Here the CDR3 reads CASSPERGGSKTQYF. The CDR3 nucleotides are TGTGCCAGCAGCCCTGAAAGAGGGGGCTCAAAGACCCAGTACTTC.